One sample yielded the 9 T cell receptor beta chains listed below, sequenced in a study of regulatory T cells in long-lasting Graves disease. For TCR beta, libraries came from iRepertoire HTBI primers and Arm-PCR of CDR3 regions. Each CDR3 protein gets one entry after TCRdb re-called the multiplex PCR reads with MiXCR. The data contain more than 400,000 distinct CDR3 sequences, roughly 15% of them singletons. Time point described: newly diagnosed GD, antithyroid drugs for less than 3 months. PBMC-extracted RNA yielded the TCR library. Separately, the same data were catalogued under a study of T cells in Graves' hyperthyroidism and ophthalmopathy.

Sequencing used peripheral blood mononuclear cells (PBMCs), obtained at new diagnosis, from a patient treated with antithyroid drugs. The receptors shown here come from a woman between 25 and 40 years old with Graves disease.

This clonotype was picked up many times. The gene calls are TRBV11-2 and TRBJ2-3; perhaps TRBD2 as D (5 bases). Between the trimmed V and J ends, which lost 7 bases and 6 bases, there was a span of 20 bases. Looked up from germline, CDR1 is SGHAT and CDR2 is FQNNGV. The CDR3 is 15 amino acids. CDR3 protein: CASIQEAGRVDTQYF. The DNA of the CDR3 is TGTGCCAGCATCCAGGAGGCGGGCCGAGTCGATACGCAGTATTTT.

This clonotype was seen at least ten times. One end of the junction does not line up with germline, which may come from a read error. The CDR3: CASSLAGSHYGYTF. CDR3 sequence (DNA): TGTGCCAGCAGCTTAGCAGGGTCTCACTATGGCTACACCTTC. V gene TRBV5-1 combines with J gene TRBJ1-2; tentatively, D is TRBD1 (5 bases). CDR3 length equals 14 residues. The germline V gene encodes CDR1 SGHRS and CDR2 YFSETQ.

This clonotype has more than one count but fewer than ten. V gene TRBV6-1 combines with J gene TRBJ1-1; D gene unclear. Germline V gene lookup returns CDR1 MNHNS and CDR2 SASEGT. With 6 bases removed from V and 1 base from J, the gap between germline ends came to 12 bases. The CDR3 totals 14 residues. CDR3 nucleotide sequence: TGTGCCAGCAGGTATCCGGGAGGGAACACTGAAGCTTTCTTT. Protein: CASRYPGGNTEAFF.

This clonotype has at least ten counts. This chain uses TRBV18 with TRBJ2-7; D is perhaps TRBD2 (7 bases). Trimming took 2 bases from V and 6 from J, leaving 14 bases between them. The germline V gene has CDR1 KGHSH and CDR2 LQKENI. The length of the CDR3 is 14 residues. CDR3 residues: CASSPGRGGREQYF. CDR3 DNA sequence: TGTGCCAGCTCACCAGGGAGGGGGGGCCGCGAGCAGTACTTC.

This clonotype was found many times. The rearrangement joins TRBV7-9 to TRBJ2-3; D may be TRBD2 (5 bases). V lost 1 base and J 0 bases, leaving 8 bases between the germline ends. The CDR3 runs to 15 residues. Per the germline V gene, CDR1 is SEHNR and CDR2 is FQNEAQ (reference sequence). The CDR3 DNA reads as TGTGCCAGCAGCTTAGTAGCGCTAAGCACAGATACGCAGTATTTT. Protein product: CASSLVALSTDTQYF.

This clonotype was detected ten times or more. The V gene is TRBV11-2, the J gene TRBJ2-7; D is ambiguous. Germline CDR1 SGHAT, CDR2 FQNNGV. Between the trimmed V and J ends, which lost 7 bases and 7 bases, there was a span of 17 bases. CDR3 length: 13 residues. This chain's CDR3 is CASTMDLPGEQYF. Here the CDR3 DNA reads TGTGCCAGCACCATGGACCTGCCTGGGGAGCAGTACTTC.

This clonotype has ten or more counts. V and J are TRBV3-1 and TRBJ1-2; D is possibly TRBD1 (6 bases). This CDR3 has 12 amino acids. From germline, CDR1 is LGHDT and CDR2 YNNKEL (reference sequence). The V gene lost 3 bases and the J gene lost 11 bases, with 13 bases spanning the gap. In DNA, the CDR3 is TGTGCCAGCAGCCAGACCCGACAGGCGTACACCTTC. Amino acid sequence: CASSQTRQAYTF.

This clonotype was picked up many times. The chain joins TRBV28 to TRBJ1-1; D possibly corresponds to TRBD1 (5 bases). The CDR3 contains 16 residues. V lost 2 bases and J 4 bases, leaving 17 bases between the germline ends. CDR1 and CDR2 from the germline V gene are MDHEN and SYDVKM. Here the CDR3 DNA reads TGTGCCAGCAGTTTAACGGCAGGCCTGCAGGGCACTGAAGCTTTCTTT. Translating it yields CASSLTAGLQGTEAFF.

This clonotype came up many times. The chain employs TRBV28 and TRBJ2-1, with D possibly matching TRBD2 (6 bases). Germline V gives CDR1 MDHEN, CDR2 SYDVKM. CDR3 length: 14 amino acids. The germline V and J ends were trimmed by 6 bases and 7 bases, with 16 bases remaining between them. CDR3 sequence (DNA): TGTGCCAGCAGCCCGGCCGGGAGTCGGAATGAGCAGTTCTTC. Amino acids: CASSPAGSRNEQFF.